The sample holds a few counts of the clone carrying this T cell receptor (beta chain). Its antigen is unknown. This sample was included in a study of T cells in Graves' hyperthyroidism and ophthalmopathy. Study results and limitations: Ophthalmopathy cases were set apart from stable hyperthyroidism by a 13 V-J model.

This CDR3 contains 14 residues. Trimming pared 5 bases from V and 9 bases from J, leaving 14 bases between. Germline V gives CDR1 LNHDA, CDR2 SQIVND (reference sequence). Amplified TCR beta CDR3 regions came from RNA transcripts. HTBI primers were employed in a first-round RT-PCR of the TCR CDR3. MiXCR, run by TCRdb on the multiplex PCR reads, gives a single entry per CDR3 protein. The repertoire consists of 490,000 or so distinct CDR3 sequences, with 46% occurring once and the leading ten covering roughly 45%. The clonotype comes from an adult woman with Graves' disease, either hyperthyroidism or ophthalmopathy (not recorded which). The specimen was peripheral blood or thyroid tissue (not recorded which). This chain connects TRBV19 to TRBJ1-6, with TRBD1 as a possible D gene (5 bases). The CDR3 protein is CASSVRGETSPLHF. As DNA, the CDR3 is TGTGCCAGTAGTGTTCGGGGGGAAACTTCACCCCTCCACTTT.